This T cell receptor beta chain was sequenced during a study of blood T cell repertoires in COVID-19. Libraries were prepared by immunoSEQ multiplex PCR; TCRdb keeps only in-frame clonotypes and omits some of them. The sample holds 150,000 or so clones; 65% to 90% are singletons and the top ten take roughly 8%. CDR3 length: 11 amino acids. The germline V gene encodes CDR1 MDHEN and CDR2 SYDVKM. V shed 10 bases and J shed 3 bases, with 9 bases lying between them. This clonotype was sampled from a man aged 55-75 years with acute or convalescent COVID-19. The chain recombines TRBV28 with TRBJ1-2; the D gene is possibly TRBD1 (5 bases). Specimen: peripheral blood. CDR3 DNA sequence: TGTGCCACCAGGGAGGACTATGGCTACACCTTC. It is translated as CATREDYGYTF.